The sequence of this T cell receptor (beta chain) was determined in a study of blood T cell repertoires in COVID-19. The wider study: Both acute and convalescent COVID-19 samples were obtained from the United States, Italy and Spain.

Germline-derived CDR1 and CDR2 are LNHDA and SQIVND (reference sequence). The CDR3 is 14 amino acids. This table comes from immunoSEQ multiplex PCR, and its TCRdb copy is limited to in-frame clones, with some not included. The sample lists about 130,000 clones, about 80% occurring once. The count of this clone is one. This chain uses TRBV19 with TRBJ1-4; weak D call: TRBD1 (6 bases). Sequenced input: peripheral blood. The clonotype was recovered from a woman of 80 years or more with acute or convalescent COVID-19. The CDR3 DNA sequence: TGTGCTACTACGAACAGGGCCCCTAATGAAAAACTGTTTTTT. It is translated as CATTNRAPNEKLFF.